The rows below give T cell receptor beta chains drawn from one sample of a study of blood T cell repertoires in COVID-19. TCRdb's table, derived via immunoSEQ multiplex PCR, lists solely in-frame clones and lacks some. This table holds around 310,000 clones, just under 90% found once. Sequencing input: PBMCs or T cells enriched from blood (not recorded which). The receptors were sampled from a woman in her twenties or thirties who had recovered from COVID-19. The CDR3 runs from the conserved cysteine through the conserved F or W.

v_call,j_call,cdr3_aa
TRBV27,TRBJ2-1,CASSKGLAGYNEQFF
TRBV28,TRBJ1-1,CASSARGRKTEAFF
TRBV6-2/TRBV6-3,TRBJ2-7,CASSYSSGIRYEQYF
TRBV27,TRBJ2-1,CASSAGTSSYNEQFF
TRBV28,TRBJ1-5,CASSESYGTVVDNQPQHF
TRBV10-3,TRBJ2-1,CAISESQGTSVSNEQFF
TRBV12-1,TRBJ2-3,CASSLQLGREDGDTQYF
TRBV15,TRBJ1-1,CATSRGLGPNTEAFF
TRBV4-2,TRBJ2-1,CASSRTEGLAGWGSEQFF
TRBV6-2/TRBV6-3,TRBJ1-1,CASSYFRDRLNTEAFF
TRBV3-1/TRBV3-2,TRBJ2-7,CASAGRTSGGPYEQYF
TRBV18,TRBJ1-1,CASSPNSARDTEAFF
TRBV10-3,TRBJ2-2,CATSTSNAPDTGELFF
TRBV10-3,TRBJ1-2,CAITRDRGPPNYGYTF
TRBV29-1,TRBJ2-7,CSVSTRGGSWEQYF
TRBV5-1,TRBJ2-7,CASSYHGTSNYEQYF
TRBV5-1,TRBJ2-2,CASSLLGVGELFF
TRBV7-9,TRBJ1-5,CASSPTGGGQPQHF
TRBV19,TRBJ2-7,CASSIRGQGSSYEQYF
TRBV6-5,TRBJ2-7,CASSSPGSEGEQYF
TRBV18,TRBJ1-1,CASSLGVNTEAFF
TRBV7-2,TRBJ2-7,CASSLQGGASGEQYF
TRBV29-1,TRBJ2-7,CSVLIMYEQYF
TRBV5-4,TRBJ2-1,CASRSGQGSYNEQFF
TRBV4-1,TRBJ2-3,CASSQEPGSTDTQYF
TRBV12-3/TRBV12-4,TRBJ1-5,CASSSGGFPQHF
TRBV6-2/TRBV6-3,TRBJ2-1,CASSSNLAGGPSEQFF
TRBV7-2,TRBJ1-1,CASSLIAVARGTEAFF
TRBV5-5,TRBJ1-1,CASSLTGNTEAFF
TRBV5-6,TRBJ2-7,CASSLVRGLHVGEQYF
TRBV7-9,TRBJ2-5,CASSRGQGWETQYF
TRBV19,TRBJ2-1,CASTALDNYNEQFF
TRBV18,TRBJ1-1,CASSPQGGNAEAFF
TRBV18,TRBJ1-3,CASSPGRESGNTIYF
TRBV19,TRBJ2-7,CASSLTGSPYEQYF
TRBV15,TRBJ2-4,CAITLLTGEVKNIQYF
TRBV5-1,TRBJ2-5,CASSLGGEETQYF
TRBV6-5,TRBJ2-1,CASSYGREGNEQFF
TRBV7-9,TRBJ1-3,CASSQTRGDTIYF
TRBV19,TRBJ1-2,CASSSGGGNYGYTF
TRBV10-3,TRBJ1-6,CAISDRGNSPLHF
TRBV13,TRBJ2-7,CASSAPPGLAGFAYEQYF
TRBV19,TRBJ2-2,CASSDQGLAGANTGELFF
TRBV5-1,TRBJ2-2,CASAQGHTGELFF
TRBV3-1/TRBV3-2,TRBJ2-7,CASSQEASGMREQYF
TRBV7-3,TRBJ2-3,CASSMTSGREDTQYF
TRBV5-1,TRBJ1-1,CASRDRVNTEAFF
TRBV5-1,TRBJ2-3,CASSLGGGSTDTQYF
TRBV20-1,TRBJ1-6,CSASSTRGWNSPLHF
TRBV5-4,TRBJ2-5,CASSLYSGGETQYF
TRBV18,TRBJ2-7,CASSPQGLTDYEQYF
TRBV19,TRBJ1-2,CASTPGQANYGYTF
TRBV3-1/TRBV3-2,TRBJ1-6,CASRLGSSYNSPLHF